Given below is one T cell receptor (beta chain) in context. Its antigen is still unknown. This sample was included in a study of shared clonotypes between healthy human individuals. Study details: Three plates each covered CD4 naive and memory; CD8 naive two, CD8 memory one. Study findings and constraints: Naive subsets typically showed greater estimated richness than memory subsets. Non-shared clonotypes showed lower generation probabilities than clonotypes common to all four donors.

Clones were sequenced by immunoSEQ multiplex PCR, and TCRdb holds only the in-frame ones, with some missing. The table has roughly 760,000 clones, 74% seen once. The CDR3 covers 15 residues. The ends were cut back, 0 bases at V and 0 bases at J, with 8 bases in the middle. Germline V gene sequence: CDR1 LNHNV, CDR2 YYDKDF (reference sequence). The chain carries TRBV15 and TRBJ1-2; D unresolved. This TCR derives from a woman aged 25 to 39 in good health. The sequencing input was memory CD4+ T cells sorted from blood. Described subset: CD45RA-negative fraction. The CDR3 bases are TGTGCCACCAGCAGAGATTCAGTTTCTAACTATGGCTACACCTTC. Amino acids: CATSRDSVSNYGYTF.